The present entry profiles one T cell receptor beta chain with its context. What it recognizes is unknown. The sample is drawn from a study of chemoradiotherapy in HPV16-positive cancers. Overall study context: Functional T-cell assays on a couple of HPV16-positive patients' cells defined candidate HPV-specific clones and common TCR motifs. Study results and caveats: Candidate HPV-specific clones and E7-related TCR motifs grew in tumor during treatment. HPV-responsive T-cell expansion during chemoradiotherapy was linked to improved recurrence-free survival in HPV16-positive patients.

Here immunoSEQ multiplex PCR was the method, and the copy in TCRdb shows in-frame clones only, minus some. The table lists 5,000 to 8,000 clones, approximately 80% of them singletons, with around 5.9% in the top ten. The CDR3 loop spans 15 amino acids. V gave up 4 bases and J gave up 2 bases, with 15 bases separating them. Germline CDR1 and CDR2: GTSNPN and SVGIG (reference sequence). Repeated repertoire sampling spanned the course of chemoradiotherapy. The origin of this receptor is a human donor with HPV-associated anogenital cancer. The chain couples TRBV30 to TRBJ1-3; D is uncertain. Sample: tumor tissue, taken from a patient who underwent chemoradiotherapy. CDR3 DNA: TGTGCCTGGATAGATCAAAGTCGAACTGGAAACACCATATATTTT. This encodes CAWIDQSRTGNTIYF.